This T cell receptor (beta chain) came from a study of blood T cell repertoires in COVID-19. Methods used by the authors: Reference gene primer amplification in the assay estimated nucleated cell counts. Sequencing was performed with immunoSEQ multiplex PCR; in TCRdb, only in-frame clones are kept and a portion is missing. Clone size and V and J calls were adopted from that table, with D and trimming inferred from the DNA. The sample shows 540,000 or so clones, roughly nine tenths of them seen only once. This clone was recorded a few times. Trimming removed 0 bases at V and 7 bases at J, with 10 bases between. The CDR3 loop spans 13 amino acids. In germline, CDR1 is SGDLS, CDR2 YYNGEE.

The sequencing input was peripheral blood. This receptor was obtained from a woman between 45 and 60 years old with COVID-19, enrolled during active disease. The chain has TRBV9 and TRBJ1-2; possible D gene TRBD1, 5 bases. CDR3 DNA: TGTGCCAGCAGCGTAGACGGACAAGGTGGCTACACCTTC. Translation: CASSVDGQGGYTF.